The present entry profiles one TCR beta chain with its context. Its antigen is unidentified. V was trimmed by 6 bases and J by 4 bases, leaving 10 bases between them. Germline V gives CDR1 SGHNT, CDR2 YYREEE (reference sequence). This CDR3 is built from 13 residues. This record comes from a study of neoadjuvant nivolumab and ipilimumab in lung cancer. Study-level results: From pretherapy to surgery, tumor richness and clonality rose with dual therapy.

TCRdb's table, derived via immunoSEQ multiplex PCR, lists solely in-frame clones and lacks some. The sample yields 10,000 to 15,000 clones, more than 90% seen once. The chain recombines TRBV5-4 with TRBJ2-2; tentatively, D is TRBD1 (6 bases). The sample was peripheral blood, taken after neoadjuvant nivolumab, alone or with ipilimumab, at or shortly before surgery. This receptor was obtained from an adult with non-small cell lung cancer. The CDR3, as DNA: TGTGCCAGCAATCAGGGGATCACCGGGGAGCTGTTTTTT. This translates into CASNQGITGELFF.